The entry below describes one T cell receptor (beta chain). Its antigen remains unknown. The data are from a study of T cell responses to AZD1222 COVID-19 vaccine. Study-level points and caveats: Donors were mostly white British, more females; clonal diversity possibly underestimated. Only after the peak T cell response were repertoires sampled. Spike-specific TCR breadth and depth went up after people got two AZD1222 doses.

Repertoires were generated with immunoSEQ multiplex PCR, while TCRdb's copy carries only in-frame clones and drops some. The sample holds roughly 100,000 clones, 80% to 90% seen once. This CDR3 contains 13 residues. Germline V gene sequence: CDR1 SGHRS, CDR2 YFSETQ. Trimming cost V 0 bases and J 2 bases, with 5 bases left between them. V and J are TRBV5-1 and TRBJ2-5; D uncertain. The specimen was peripheral blood, collected on day 0 of AZD1222 vaccination. The receptor's source is an adult in good health. CDR3 in amino acids: CASSLGSQETQYF. CDR3 nucleotides: TGCGCCAGCAGCTTGGGGTCTCAAGAGACCCAGTACTTC.